This T cell receptor (beta chain) was documented in a study of blood T cell repertoires in COVID-19. Study at large: Acute and convalescent COVID-19 specimens originated in the United States, Italy and Spain. PBMCs, B-cell-depleted T cells, or T cells provided the cDNA or gDNA that made up the material.

Study processing details: Amplification of reference gene primers was used by the study to estimate nucleated cell counts. Clones were sequenced by immunoSEQ multiplex PCR, and TCRdb holds only the in-frame ones, with some missing. Clonal size and the V and J genes are those of that table, whereas D and trimming came from the DNA. The sample consists of about 42,000 clones, roughly 87% of them appearing once. Trimming stripped 4 bases from V and 5 bases from J, with 13 bases between. The CDR3 covers 15 residues. CDR1 is KGHDR and CDR2 is SFDVKD in the germline V gene. The sequence came from an elderly woman in a cohort sampled during active or convalescent COVID-19. This chain links TRBV24-1 with TRBJ1-4, with a weak D call TRBD1 (6 bases). Sequencing used peripheral blood. The CDR3 protein is CATSEPSTGNEKLFF. CDR3 nucleotide sequence: TGTGCCACCAGTGAACCGTCGACAGGAAATGAAAAACTGTTTTTT.